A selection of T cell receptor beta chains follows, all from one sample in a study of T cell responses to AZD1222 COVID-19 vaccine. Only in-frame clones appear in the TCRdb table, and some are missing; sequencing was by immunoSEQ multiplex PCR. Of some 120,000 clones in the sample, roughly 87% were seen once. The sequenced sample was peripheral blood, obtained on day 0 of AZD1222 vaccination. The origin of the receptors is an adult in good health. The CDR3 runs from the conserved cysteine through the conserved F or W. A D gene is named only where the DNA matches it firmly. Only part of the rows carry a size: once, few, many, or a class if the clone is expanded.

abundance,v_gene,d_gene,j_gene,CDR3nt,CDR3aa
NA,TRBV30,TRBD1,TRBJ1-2,TGTGCCTGGAGTGAGGGACAGGGGGCGCGGGGCTACACCTTC,CAWSEGQGARGYTF
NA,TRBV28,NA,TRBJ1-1,TGTGCCAGCAGGAAGGGGACACCGATCACTGAAGCTTTCTTT,CASRKGTPITEAFF
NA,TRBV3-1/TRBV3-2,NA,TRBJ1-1,TGTGCCAGCAGCCAAGATAAACAGAACCTGAACACTGAAGCTTTCTTT,CASSQDKQNLNTEAFF
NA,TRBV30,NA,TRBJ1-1,TGTGCCTGGAGTTTCCACCTCGGGACCACTGAAGCTTTCTTT,CAWSFHLGTTEAFF
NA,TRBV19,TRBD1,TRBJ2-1,TGTGCCAGTAGTATGGGCAGGGGGCAAGAGCAGTTCTTC,CASSMGRGQEQFF
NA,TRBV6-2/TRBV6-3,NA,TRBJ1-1,TGTGCCAGCAGCCGGGGGCTAGGCCGGCTGAACACTGAAGCTTTCTTT,CASSRGLGRLNTEAFF
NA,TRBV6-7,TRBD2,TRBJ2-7,TGTGCCAGCAGACTGACTAGCGTTTCAGGGTACGAGCAGTACTTC,CASRLTSVSGYEQYF
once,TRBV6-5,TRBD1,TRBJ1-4,TGTGCCAGCAAGACAGGGCCTTGGACTAATGAAAAACTGTTTTTT,CASKTGPWTNEKLFF
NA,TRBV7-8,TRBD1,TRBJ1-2,TGTGCCAGCAGCTTAGAGCGTGGGACAGGGGGGAGGTATGGCTACACCTTC,CASSLERGTGGRYGYTF
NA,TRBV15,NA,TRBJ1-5,TGTGCCACCAGCCCGACGGTATTCAATCAGTCCCAGCATTTT,CATSPTVFNQSQHF
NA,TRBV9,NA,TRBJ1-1,TGTGCCAGCAGCGAAGGGACCCAGGGAGAAGCTTTCTTT,CASSEGTQGEAFF